The source of this TCR beta chain is a study of shared clonotypes between healthy human individuals. Data came from immunoSEQ multiplex PCR; TCRdb stores just in-frame clones and leaves some out. The sample lists fewer than 3 million clones; about 90% were seen once. CDR1 is SGHRS, CDR2 YFSETQ, per germline. V was pared by 4 bases and J by 4 bases, with 7 bases of the junction left unmatched. CDR3 length equals 15 residues. The sequence derives from a man aged 18 to 30 in good health. Some clones in this sample may be carry-over from other donors' samples. The chain is built from TRBV5-1 and TRBJ1-3, with 8 positions matching TRBD1. The sequencing sample was made of naive CD4+ T cells from PBMCs. Subset meaning: CD45RA+ positively selected. The CDR3 sequence is CASSVLQGEGNTIYF. DNA of the CDR3: TGCGCCAGCAGCGTACTACAGGGGGAAGGAAACACCATATATTTT.